One and the same sample provided the 21 T cell receptor beta chains below, sequenced in a study of response to subunit inactivated influenza vaccine. TCRdb redid the calling of the RT-PCR reads with MiXCR, one entry per CDR3 protein. This sample has approximately 520,000 distinct CDR3 sequences, with 15% to 20% found just once. The sample here was CD4+ T cells sorted from PBMCs, taken approximately 25 months after vaccination. The receptors shown here come from a man aged 45-69 years who received an inactivated influenza vaccine.

The chain couples TRBV20-1 to TRBJ2-5; D is undetermined. The germline V gene encodes CDR1 DFQATT and CDR2 SNEGSKA (reference sequence). V lost 1 base to trimming and J lost 1 base, with 16 bases between them. CDR3 length equals 16 residues. The CDR3 DNA is TGCAGTGCTAGAGTAGGACGTTTAAGGGTCCAAGAGACCCAGTACTTC. This codes for CSARVGRLRVQETQYF.

The chain combines TRBV4-2 with TRBJ1-1; D ambiguous. Trimming left V 0 bases short and J 2 bases short, with 1 base between. CDR1 is LGHNA, CDR2 YNFKEQ, per germline. CDR3 size: 12 residues. The CDR3: CASSQENTEAFF. Written as DNA, the CDR3 is TGTGCCAGCAGCCAAGAAAACACTGAAGCTTTCTTT.

Concerning this clonotype: The conserved phenylalanine or tryptophan is not found at the CDR3 terminus, so this likely reflects a read error. This chain uses TRBV20-1 with TRBJ1-1; 9 bases line up with TRBD1. The germline V gene has CDR1 DFQATT and CDR2 SNEGSKA (reference sequence). The CDR3 has 15 amino acids. The V gene end was trimmed by 0 bases and the J gene end by 1 base; junction bases not matched to a gene: 3. In DNA, the CDR3 is TGCAGTGCTAGAGATCTGGGACAGGGGAACACTGAAGCTTTCTGT. Translating it yields CSARDLGQGNTEAFC.

This clonotype was seen at least ten times. The chain is built from TRBV7-2 and TRBJ2-3; TRBD2 matches 12 bases. Unmatched junction bases numbered 4, after V lost 5 bases and J lost 4 bases. The germline V gene has CDR1 SGHTA and CDR2 FQGNSA. The length of the CDR3 is 15 residues. CDR3 protein: CASSRLAGGPDTQYF. CDR3 DNA: TGTGCCAGCAGCCGTCTAGCGGGAGGGCCAGATACGCAGTATTTT.

This clonotype has a handful of counts. This chain joins TRBV5-1 and TRBJ2-2, with 9 nucleotides matching TRBD2. V lost 3 bases to trimming and J lost 0 bases; unmatched junction nucleotides: 3. Germline V gene data show CDR1 as SGHRS and CDR2 as YFSETQ. CDR3 length equals 16 residues. This CDR3 is CASSYSGGSNTGELFF. CDR3 DNA sequence: TGCGCCAGCAGCTATAGCGGGGGATCGAACACCGGGGAGCTGTTTTTT.

This chain joins TRBV6-1 and TRBJ2-3; TRBD2 matches at 8 bases. Germline CDR1 is MNHNS and CDR2 is SASEGT. CDR3 size: 16 residues. V shed 6 bases, J shed 1 base, and the junction held 9 bases outside the gene matches. The CDR3 spells CASSPRTSSRTDTQYF. CDR3 coding DNA: TGTGCCAGCAGCCCACGGACTAGCAGCCGCACAGATACGCAGTATTTT.

This clonotype was observed a handful of times. V gene TRBV29-1 combines with J gene TRBJ2-1, with TRBD2 matching over 7 bases. J was trimmed by 0 bases and V by 3 bases; bases with no gene match: 5. Germline values: CDR1 SQVTM, CDR2 ANQGSEA. The CDR3 runs to 15 residues. CDR3 amino acids: CSVEFRGVSYNEQFF. In DNA, the CDR3 is TGCAGCGTTGAGTTCCGGGGGGTCTCCTACAATGAGCAGTTCTTC.

This clonotype was observed a few times. The V and J genes are TRBV6-5 and TRBJ2-7; TRBD1 is a possible D gene (6 bases). This CDR3 region has 15 residues. Germline CDR1 and CDR2: MNHEY and SVGAGI. V was clipped by 2 bases and J by 3 bases, with 14 bases between them. The CDR3 reads CASSYRDTGGYEQYF. CDR3 DNA sequence: TGTGCCAGCAGTTACCGGGACACGGGCGGCTACGAGCAGTACTTC.

In this sample, this clonotype turned up many times. V is TRBV6-2 or TRBV6-3 and J is TRBJ2-7, with D perhaps TRBD1 (5 bases). V was trimmed by 8 bases and J by 3 bases, leaving 17 bases between them. Looked up from germline, CDR1 is MNHEY and CDR2 is SVGEGT. The CDR3 covers 14 residues. DNA of the CDR3: TGTGCCAGCCTTACCGCTCAGGGTATCTACGAGCAGTACTTC. Its protein product is CASLTAQGIYEQYF.

The V gene is TRBV5-4, the J gene TRBJ2-7; 11 bases fit TRBD2. CDR1 is SGHNT, CDR2 YYREEE, per germline (reference sequence). Trimming removed 7 bases from V and 4 bases from J; junction bases left unmatched: 7. This CDR3 is built from 14 residues. Here the CDR3 reads CASARLAGFYEQYF. CDR3 bases: TGTGCCAGCGCCAGACTAGCGGGATTTTACGAGCAGTACTTC. The complete variable domain, with remaining parts taken from reference TRBV5-4 and TRBJ2-7, reads ETGVTQSPTHLIKTRGQQVTLRCSSQSGHNTVSWYQQALGQGPQFIFQYYREEENGRGNFPPRFSGLQFPNYSSELNVNALELDDSALYLCASARLAGFYEQYFGPGTRLTVT.

Here the CDR3 DNA reads TGTGCCAGCAGTTCGTTTGAGCTAGCGGTCTCCGAGCAGTACTTC. Translating gives CASSSFELAVSEQYF. V usage is TRBV12-3 or TRBV12-4 and J usage is TRBJ2-7; 7 bases fit TRBD2. CDR3 size: 15 residues. V dropped 4 bases and J dropped 6; count of bases not matched to a gene: 12.

This clonotype was observed a few times. This chain uses TRBV19 with TRBJ2-2, with 9 bases fitting TRBD1. This CDR3 is built from 17 residues. From germline, CDR1 is LNHDA and CDR2 SQIVND (reference sequence). V lost 4 bases to trimming and J lost 5 bases; unmatched junction nucleotides: 11. The CDR3 DNA reads TGTGCCAGTAGTAGTGGGCCGGGACAGGGAAGAACCGGGGAGCTGTTTTTT. Translating gives CASSSGPGQGRTGELFF.

This clonotype showed up just a few times. The V gene is TRBV4-1, the J gene TRBJ2-7; D remains ambiguous. V was pared by 3 bases and J by 7 bases, with 19 bases between. Germline lookup yields CDR1 MGHRA and CDR2 YSYEKL. The CDR3 consists of 15 residues. As DNA, the CDR3 is TGCGCCAGCAGCCAGTACCAAGGGAACCTACGTGAGCAGTACTTC. Translating it yields CASSQYQGNLREQYF.

The chain joins TRBV10-3 to TRBJ2-5; no definite D call. V lost 7 bases, J lost 5 bases, and 17 bases lay in between. Germline lookup yields CDR1 ENHRY and CDR2 SYGVKD. The CDR3 sequence is 14 residues long. CDR3 region: CAITPGESRETQYF. The CDR3 DNA reads as TGTGCCATCACCCCCGGAGAGAGTCGGGAGACCCAGTACTTC.

The V call is TRBV28, the J call TRBJ2-7; D is perhaps TRBD1 or TRBD2 (7 bases each). CDR3 length: 14 residues. The V end was cut by 6 bases, the J end by 0 bases, with 12 bases between. Germline V lookup: CDR1 MDHEN, CDR2 SYDVKM. CDR3 sequence (DNA): TGTGCCAGCAGCCCAGGGGGGGTCTCCTACGAGCAGTACTTC. Translation: CASSPGGVSYEQYF. Drawing the rest from reference TRBV28 and TRBJ2-7, the complete variable domain is DVKVTQSSRYLVKRTGEKVFLECVQDMDHENMFWYRQDPGLGLRLIYFSYDVKMKEKGDIPEGYSVSREKKERFSLILESASTNQTSMYLCASSPGGVSYEQYFGPGTRLTVT.

Only a few counts were recorded for this clonotype. The chain combines TRBV12-3 or TRBV12-4 with TRBJ1-6; D perhaps matches TRBD1 (5 bases). The CDR3 contains 15 residues. V dropped 7 bases and J dropped 0 bases, with 10 bases sitting between them. The CDR3 is CASIDSPSYNSPLHF. Here the CDR3 DNA reads TGTGCCAGCATCGACAGTCCCTCCTATAATTCACCCCTCCACTTT.

This chain links TRBV28 with TRBJ1-5; TRBD1 agrees at 9 bases. With 5 bases clipped from V and 5 bases from J, the junction kept 7 bases outside the gene matches. The CDR3 runs to 15 residues. Germline assignment: CDR1 MDHEN and CDR2 SYDVKM. The CDR3 coding sequence is TGTGCCAGCAGTGCACCGGGACAGGGAGATCAGCCCCAGCATTTT. This codes for CASSAPGQGDQPQHF. Variable domain in full (rest from reference TRBV28 and TRBJ1-5): DVKVTQSSRYLVKRTGEKVFLECVQDMDHENMFWYRQDPGLGLRLIYFSYDVKMKEKGDIPEGYSVSREKKERFSLILESASTNQTSMYLCASSAPGQGDQPQHFGDGTRLSIL.

This clonotype was counted at least ten times. The V call is TRBV20-1, the J call TRBJ1-1, with D possibly TRBD1 on 5 matching bases. Germline assignment: CDR1 DFQATT and CDR2 SNEGSKA (reference sequence). V lost 4 bases, J lost 10 bases, and 25 bases lay in between. The CDR3 runs to 15 residues. For the CDR3, the DNA is TGCAGTGCTAATTCCCCAGGGCGTCCCGGAGAAGGAGCTTTCTTT. It translates to CSANSPGRPGEGAFF.

This clonotype was found once. V gene TRBV6-2 or TRBV6-3 combines with J gene TRBJ1-1; D unclear. The germline CDR1 and CDR2 sequences are MNHEY and SVGEGT. Trimming left V 2 bases short and J 6 bases short, with 22 bases between. This CDR3 is 17 amino acids long. The chain's CDR3 is CASSYPPQSFGKPEAFF. As DNA, the CDR3 is TGTGCCAGCAGTTACCCCCCACAGAGTTTCGGGAAACCTGAAGCTTTCTTT.

This clonotype has more than one count but fewer than ten. The J gene is TRBJ1-5, the V gene TRBV2, with a possible D match to TRBD1 (6 bases). Between the trimmed V and J ends, which lost 6 bases and 4 bases, there was a span of 10 bases. The CDR3 has 13 residues. CDR1 is SNHLY and CDR2 is FYNNEI in the germline V gene. The CDR3: CASRIDRNQPQHF. Here the CDR3 DNA reads TGTGCCAGCAGGATAGACAGGAATCAGCCCCAGCATTTT.

The gene calls are TRBV5-1 and TRBJ1-4; D is uncertain. Per germline, CDR1 SGHRS and CDR2 YFSETQ. Trimming removed 4 bases at V and 0 bases at J, with 22 bases between. The CDR3 consists of 19 residues. CDR3 in amino acids: CASSRAGRSRVATNEKLFF. DNA of the CDR3: TGCGCCAGCAGCCGGGCGGGCAGATCAAGAGTTGCAACTAATGAAAAACTGTTTTTT.